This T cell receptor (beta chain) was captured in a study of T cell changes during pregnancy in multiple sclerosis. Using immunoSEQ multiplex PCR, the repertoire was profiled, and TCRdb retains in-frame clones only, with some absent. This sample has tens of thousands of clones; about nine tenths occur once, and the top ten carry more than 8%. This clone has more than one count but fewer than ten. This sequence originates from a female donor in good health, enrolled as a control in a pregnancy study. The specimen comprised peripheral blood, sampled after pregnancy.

CDR3 protein: CASSFRGGLDEQYF. DNA of the CDR3: TGTGCCAGCAGCTTCCGGGGGGGCCTCGACGAGCAGTACTTC. The chain recombines TRBV11-2 with TRBJ2-7; TRBD2 agrees at 8 bases. The CDR3 is 14 residues long. Germline V CDR1 and CDR2: SGHAT, FQNNGV. Trimming took 3 bases from V and 5 from J; bases not matched to a gene: 6.